This TCR beta chain was identified in a study of metastatic and nonmetastatic thyroid tumors (dated by TCRdb to the early 2020s). With respect to the entire study: Repertoires were compared across peripheral blood and tumor or nodule tissue samples from malignant and benign thyroid patients.

None of the patients had been given any treatment before thyroid surgery. Using T-cell receptor beta sequencing, the researchers looked back retrospectively at clinical samples from patients, gathered between about 2012 and 2018. General conclusions and limits of the study: In both blood and tumor samples, malignant tumors were reported to have significantly higher TCR beta diversity than benign nodules.

With respect to this clone: The antigen it binds to is not known. Per-nucleotide qualities are absent, and no much larger clonotype sits a single base away.

Library construction relied on PCR. Data came from an Illumina HiSeq 4000. The TCR beta-chain CDR3 region of each patient was profiled by high-throughput sequencing. Turning to the authors' computational methods: The researchers built a classifier to tell apart papillary thyroid cancer patients with distant metastasis, based on CDR3 differences among clinicopathological groups. Repertoire diversity was assessed with the Shannon index, and tumor-blood repertoire similarity with the Morisita-Horn index. TCRdb handled the public reads itself, with Q25 trimming in fastp and clone calling in MiXCR, and kept productive beta chains. The V and J calls and clone size come from TCRdb's table, not from the authors' own analysis. This sample comprises tens of thousands of clones, under 40% of them detected only once. Together, the top ten hold about 16% of the sample. This TCR was recovered from a female donor with papillary thyroid cancer or a benign thyroid nodule (not recorded which). Some clones in this sample may be carry-over from other donors' samples. Sequencing was done on a sample of tumor tissue.

The CDR3 has the sequence CASSRGGPYLYEQYF. The DNA sequence is TGTGCCAGCAGCCGAGGGGGACCTTACCTCTACGAGCAGTACTTC. The rearrangement joined TRBV7-9 to TRBJ2-7; the D segment could be TRBD1, given 6 matching bases. The germline V gene (reference sequence) provides CDR1 SEHNR and CDR2 FQNEAQ. There are 15 amino acids in the CDR3, from cysteine to phenylalanine inclusive. Only the CDR3 DNA is retained, 45 bases long and in frame from the first base. V and J lose 5 bases and 3 bases, and a span of 17 bases separates them.